These 8 T cell receptor gamma chains originate from one sample sequenced in a study of gamma-delta T cells after stem cell transplantation. TCRdb reprocessed the RT-PCR reads using CATT. Of several hundred gamma-chain clones listed, 50% to 70% are singletons. The sequenced sample consisted of gamma-delta T cells. The origin of the receptors is a human donor. It is not recorded whose cells these are; they may come from a transplant donor.

The chain links TRGV3 to TRGJP2. TCRdb leaves out the J gene; it was filled in here by matching the DNA to germline. This CDR3 has 16 residues. V lost 0 bases and J lost 0; bases outside the gene matches: 4. Germline assignment: CDR1 VTNTFY and CDR2 YDVSTARD (reference sequence). For the CDR3, the DNA is TGTGCCACCTGGGACAGGCAGGATAGTAGTGATTGGATCAAGACGTTT. Its translation: CATWDRQDSSDWIKTF.

This clone rates as large (0.1 to 1%). CDR3 protein: CALWEVQNELGKKIKVF. CDR3 DNA sequence: TGTGCCTTGTGGGAGGTGCAAAATGAGTTGGGCAAAAAAATCAAGGTATTT. The rearrangement joins TRGV9 to TRGJP. The CDR3 is 17 residues long. CDR1 is GITISATS and CDR2 is ISYDGTV in the germline V gene (reference sequence). The J segment lost 7 bases and the V segment lost 0 bases, leaving 6 bases of the junction unmatched.

As concerns this clone: A much larger clone lies one base from this, so it may be a read error. The rearrangement joins TRGV2 to TRGJ1 or TRGJ2. Because TCRdb records no J gene, it was assigned here through a match of the DNA to germline. The J segment lost 5 bases and the V segment lost 0 bases, leaving 4 bases of the junction unmatched. This CDR3 is 13 amino acids long. The germline V gene encodes CDR1 EGSNGY and CDR2 YDSYNSKV. Here the CDR3 reads CATWDGPHYKKLF. The CDR3 coding sequence is TGTGCCACCTGGGACGGGCCTCATTATAAGAAACTCTTT.

A note on this clone: One end of the junction varies from germline; a read error may be responsible. The chain combines TRGV9 with TRGJP. Here the J gene was assigned by germline matching of the DNA, as TCRdb has none. The CDR3 spans 17 residues. Looked up from germline, CDR1 is GITISATS and CDR2 is ISYDGTV (reference sequence). This chain's CDR3 is CALWEVLTELGKKNKVF. DNA for the CDR3: TGTGCCTTGTGGGAGGTTCTAACAGAGTTGGGCAAAAAAAACAAGGTATTT.

Points on this clone: A much larger clone differs from this one at a single base, so this may be a read error. The J gene is TRGJP, the V gene TRGV9. Matching the DNA to germline supplied the J gene, which TCRdb does not give. The CDR3 has 15 residues. The germline gives CDR1 GITISATS, CDR2 ISYDGTV (reference sequence). The CDR3 sequence: CALWEKELGKRIKVF. CDR3 nucleotide sequence: TGTGCCTTGTGGGAAAAAGAGTTGGGCAAAAGAATCAAGGTATTT.

Regarding this clone: Relative to the germline gene, one junction end is altered; a read error may explain this. This chain joins TRGV9 and TRGJ1 or TRGJ2. Since TCRdb gives no J gene, matching the DNA to germline was used here to assign it. The V gene's germline CDR1 is GITISATS and CDR2 ISYDGTV (reference sequence). This CDR3 contains 14 residues. CDR3 protein: CALWEADPYYKKLF. The CDR3 DNA is TGTGCCCTGTGGGAGGCGGACCCCTATTATAAGAAACTCTTT.

With respect to this clone: Relative to the germline gene, one junction end is altered; a read error may explain this. The chain employs TRGV9 and TRGJP. Germline matching of the DNA provided the J gene here, since TCRdb leaves it blank. This CDR3 has 17 amino acids. The V gene's germline CDR1 is GITISATS and CDR2 ISYDGTV (reference sequence). In DNA, the CDR3 is TGTGCCGTGTGGGAGGTGCAGAAAGAGTTGGGCAAAAAAATCAAGGTATTT. Protein sequence: CAVWEVQKELGKKIKVF.

The gene calls are TRGV4 and TRGJ1 or TRGJ2. Per the germline V gene, CDR1 is EGSTGY and CDR2 is YDSYTSSV. CDR3 length equals 12 residues. J gave up 7 bases and V 7 bases, and 10 bases lay outside the gene matches. CDR3 in DNA: TGTGCCACCTGTGTGCTCGGATATAAGAAACTCTTT. Its translation is CATCVLGYKKLF.